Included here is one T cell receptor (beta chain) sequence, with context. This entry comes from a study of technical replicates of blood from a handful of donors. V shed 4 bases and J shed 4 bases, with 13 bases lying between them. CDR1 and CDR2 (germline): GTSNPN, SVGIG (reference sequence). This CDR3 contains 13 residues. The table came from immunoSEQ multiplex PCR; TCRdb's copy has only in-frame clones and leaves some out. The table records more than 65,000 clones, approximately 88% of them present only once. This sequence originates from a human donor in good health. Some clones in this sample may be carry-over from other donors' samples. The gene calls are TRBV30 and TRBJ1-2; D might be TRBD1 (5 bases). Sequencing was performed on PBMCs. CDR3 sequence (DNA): TGTGCCTGGACCATTCGGGGGGTCTATGGCTACACCTTC. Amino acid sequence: CAWTIRGVYGYTF.